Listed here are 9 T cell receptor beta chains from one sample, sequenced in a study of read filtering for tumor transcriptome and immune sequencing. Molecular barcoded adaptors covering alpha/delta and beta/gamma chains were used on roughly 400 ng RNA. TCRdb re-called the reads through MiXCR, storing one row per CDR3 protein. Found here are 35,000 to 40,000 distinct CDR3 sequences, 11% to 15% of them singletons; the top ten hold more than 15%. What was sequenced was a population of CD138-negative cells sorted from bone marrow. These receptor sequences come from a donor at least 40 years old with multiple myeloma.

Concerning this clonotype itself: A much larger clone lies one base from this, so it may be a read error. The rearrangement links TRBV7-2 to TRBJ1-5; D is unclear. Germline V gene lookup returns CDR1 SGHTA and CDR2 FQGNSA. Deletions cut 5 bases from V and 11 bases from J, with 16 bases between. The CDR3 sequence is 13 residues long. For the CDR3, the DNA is TGTGCCAGCAGCCCCATCCCGCCACAGTCCCAGCATTTT. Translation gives CASSPIPPQSQHF.

This CDR3 reads CASSQTRDRHLNTEAFF. Here the CDR3 DNA reads TGTGCCAGCAGCCAAACCCGGGACAGGCATCTAAACACTGAAGCTTTCTTT. The V call is TRBV14, the J call TRBJ1-1; TRBD1 agrees at 8 bases. The germline gives CDR1 SGHDN, CDR2 FVKESK. V shed 2 bases and J 2 bases; nucleotides not matched to a gene: 10. This CDR3 has 17 residues.

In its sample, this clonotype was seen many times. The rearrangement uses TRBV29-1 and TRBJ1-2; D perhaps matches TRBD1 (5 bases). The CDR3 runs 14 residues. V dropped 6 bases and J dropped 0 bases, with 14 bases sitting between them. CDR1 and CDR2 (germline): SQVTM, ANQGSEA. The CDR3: CSVAPRGTNYGYTF. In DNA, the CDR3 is TGCAGCGTAGCCCCTAGGGGAACTAACTATGGCTACACCTTC.

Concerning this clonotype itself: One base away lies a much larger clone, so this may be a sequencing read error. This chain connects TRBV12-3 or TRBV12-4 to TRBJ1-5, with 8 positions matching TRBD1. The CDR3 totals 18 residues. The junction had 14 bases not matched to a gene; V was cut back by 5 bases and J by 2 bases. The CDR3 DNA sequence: TGTGCCAGCAGTCCCTCGCCGGCAGGGGGCGGCGGCAATCAGCCCCAGCATTTT. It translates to CASSPSPAGGGGNQPQHF.

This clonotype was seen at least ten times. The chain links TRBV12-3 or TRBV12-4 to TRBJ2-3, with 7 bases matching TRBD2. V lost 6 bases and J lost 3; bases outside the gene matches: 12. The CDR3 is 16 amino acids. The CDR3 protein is CASRGLGGIGTDTQYF. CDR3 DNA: TGTGCCAGCAGAGGGTTGGGGGGGATAGGTACAGATACGCAGTATTTT.

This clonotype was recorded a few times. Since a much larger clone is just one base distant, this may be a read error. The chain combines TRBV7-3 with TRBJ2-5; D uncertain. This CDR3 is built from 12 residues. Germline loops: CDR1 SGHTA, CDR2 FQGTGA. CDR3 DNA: TGTGCCAGCCGCTTAAATCGGGAGACCCAGTACTTC. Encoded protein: CASRLNRETQYF.

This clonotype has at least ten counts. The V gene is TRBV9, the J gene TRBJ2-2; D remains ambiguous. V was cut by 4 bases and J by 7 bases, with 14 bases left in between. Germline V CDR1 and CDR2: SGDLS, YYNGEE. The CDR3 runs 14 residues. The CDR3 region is CASSPRQVVGELFF. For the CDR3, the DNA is TGTGCCAGCAGCCCCCGACAAGTTGTCGGGGAGCTGTTTTTT.

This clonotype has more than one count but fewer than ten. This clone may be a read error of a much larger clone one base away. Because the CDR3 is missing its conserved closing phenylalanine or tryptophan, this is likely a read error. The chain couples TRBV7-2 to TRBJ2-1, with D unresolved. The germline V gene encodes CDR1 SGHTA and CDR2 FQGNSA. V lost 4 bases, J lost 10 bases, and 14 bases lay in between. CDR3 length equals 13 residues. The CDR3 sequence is CASSSGVQPEQFL. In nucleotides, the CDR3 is TGTGCCAGCAGCTCAGGAGTCCAACCGGAGCAGTTCTTA.

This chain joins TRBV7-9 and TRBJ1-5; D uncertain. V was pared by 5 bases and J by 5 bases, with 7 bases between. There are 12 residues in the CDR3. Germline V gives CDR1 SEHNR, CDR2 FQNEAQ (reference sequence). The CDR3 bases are TGTGCCAGCAGCCGGGGAGATCAGCCCCAGCATTTT. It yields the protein CASSRGDQPQHF. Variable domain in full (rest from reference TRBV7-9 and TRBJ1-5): DTGVSQNPRHKITKRGQNVTFRCDPISEHNRLYWYRQTLGQGPEFLTYFQNEAQLEKSRLLSDRFSAERPKGSFSTLEIQRTEQGDSAMYLCASSRGDQPQHFGDGTRLSIL.